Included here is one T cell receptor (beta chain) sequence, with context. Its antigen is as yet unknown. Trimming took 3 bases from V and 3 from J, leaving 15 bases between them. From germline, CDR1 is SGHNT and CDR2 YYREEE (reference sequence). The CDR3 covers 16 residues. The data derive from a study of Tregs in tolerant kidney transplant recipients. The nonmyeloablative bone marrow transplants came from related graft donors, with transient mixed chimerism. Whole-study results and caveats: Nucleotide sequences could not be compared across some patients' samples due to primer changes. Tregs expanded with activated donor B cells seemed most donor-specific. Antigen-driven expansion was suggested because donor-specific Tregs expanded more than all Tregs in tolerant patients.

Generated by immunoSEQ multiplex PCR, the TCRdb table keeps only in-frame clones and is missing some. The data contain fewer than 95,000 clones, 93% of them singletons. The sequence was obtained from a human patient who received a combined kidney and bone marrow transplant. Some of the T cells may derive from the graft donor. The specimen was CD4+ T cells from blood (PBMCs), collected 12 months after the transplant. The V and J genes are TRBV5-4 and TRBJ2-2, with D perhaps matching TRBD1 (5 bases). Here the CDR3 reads CASSSLTLRDTGELFF. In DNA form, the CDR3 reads TGTGCCAGCAGCTCGCTGACTCTCAGGGACACCGGGGAGCTGTTTTTT.